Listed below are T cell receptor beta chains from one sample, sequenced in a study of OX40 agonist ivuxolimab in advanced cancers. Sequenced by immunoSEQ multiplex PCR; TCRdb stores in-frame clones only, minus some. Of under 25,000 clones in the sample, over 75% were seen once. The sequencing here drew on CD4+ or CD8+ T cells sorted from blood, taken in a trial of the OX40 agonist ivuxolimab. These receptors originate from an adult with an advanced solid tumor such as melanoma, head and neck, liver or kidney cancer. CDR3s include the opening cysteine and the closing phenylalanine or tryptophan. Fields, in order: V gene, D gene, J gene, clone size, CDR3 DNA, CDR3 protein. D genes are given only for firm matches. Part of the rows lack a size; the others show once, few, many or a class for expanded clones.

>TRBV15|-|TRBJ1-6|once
TGTGCCACCAGCAGAGATAATCAATATAATTCACCCCTCCACTTT
CATSRDNQYNSPLHF
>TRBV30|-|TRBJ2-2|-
TGTGCCTGGAGTGTAGGGGGGTCCGGGGAGCTGTTTTTT
CAWSVGGSGELFF
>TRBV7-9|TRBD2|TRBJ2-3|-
TGTGCCAGCAGCCCCCGACTAGCGGCCACAGATACGCAGTATTTT
CASSPRLAATDTQYF
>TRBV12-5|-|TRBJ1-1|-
TGTGCTAGTGGGACGGGACGGTACACTGAAGCTTTCTTT
CASGTGRYTEAFF
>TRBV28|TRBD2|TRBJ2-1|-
TGTGCCAGCAGTTTACTAGCGGGAAATGAGCAGTTCTTC
CASSLLAGNEQFF
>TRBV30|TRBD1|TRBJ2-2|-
TGTGCCTGGAGAAGGGACAGGGGGCGGAACGGGGAGCTGTTTTTT
CAWRRDRGRNGELFF
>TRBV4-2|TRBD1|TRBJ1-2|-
TGTGCCAGCAGCCGGACAGGGGAACCCTGTGGCTACACCTTC
CASSRTGEPCGYTF
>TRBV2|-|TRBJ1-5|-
TGTGCCAGCAGTGACAGCCATAGCAATCAGCCCCAGCATTTT
CASSDSHSNQPQHF
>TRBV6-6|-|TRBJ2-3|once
TGTGCCAGCAGAACCGGGACAACTAGCACAGATACGCAGTATTTT
CASRTGTTSTDTQYF
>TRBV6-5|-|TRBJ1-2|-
TGTGCCAGCAGTTATGGGGCCTCGGGCTATGGCTACACCTTC
CASSYGASGYGYTF
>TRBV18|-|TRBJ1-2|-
TGTGCCAGCTCACCATCAGGGGTGCCTAACTATGGCTACACCTTC
CASSPSGVPNYGYTF
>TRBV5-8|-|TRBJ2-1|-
TGTGCCAGCAGCTTGGATGGGGGTCCCTCCTACAATGAGCAGTTCTTC
CASSLDGGPSYNEQFF
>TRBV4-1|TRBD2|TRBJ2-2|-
TGCGCCAGCACCCTAAGCGGGGGTAGGGAGCTGTTTTTT
CASTLSGGRELFF
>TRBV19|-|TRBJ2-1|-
TGTGCCACAAGGGTGTTTACAGGTTACAATGAGCAGTTCTTC
CATRVFTGYNEQFF
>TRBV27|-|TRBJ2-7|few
TGTGCCAGCAGTTTGGGGTTTGACGGGACCTGGAGCTCCTACGAGCAGTACTTC
CASSLGFDGTWSSYEQYF
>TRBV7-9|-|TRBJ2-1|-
TGTGCCAGCAGCTTAGGGAATGAGCAGTTCTTC
CASSLGNEQFF
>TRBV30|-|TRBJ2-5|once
TGTGCCTGGACAGGGGTAGAGACCCAGTACTTC
CAWTGVETQYF
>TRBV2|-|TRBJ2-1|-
TGTGCCAGCAGTGACGTCCGGGCCCAAATCGGCAATGAGCAGTTCTTC
CASSDVRAQIGNEQFF
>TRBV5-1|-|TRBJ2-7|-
TGCGCCAGCAGCTTGGCCCCCGGTGACGAGCAGTACTTC
CASSLAPGDEQYF
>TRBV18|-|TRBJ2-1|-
TGTGCCAGCTCACCACGCCCACCGGGACGGGATAACAATGAGCAGTTCTTC
CASSPRPPGRDNNEQFF
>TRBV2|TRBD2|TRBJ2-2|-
TGTGCCAGCAGTCTGACTAGCGGGGGGGGCACCGGGGAGCTGTTTTTT
CASSLTSGGGTGELFF
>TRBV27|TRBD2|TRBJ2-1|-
TGTGCCAGCAGTCCTCCGGGACTATCCTACAATGAGCAGTTCTTC
CASSPPGLSYNEQFF
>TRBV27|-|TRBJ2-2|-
TGTGCCAGCAGTTTTCGGCTTTCAGCGGCTTCCACCGGGGAGCTGTTTTTT
CASSFRLSAASTGELFF
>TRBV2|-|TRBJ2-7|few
TGTGCCAGCAGTGTGGGGCAGGGGTACTACGAGCAGTACTTC
CASSVGQGYYEQYF